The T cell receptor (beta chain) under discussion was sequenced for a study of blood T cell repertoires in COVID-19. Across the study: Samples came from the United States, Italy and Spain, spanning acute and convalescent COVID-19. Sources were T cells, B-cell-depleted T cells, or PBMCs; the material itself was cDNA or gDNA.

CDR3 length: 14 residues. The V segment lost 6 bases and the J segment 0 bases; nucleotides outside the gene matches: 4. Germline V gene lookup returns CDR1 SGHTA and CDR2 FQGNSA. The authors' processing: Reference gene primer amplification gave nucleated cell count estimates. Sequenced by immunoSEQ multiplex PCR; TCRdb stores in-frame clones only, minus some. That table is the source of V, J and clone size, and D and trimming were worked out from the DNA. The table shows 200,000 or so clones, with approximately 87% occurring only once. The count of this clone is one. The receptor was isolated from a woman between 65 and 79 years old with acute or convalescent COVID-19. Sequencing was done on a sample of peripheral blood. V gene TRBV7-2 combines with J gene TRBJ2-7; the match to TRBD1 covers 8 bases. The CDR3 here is CASRRDRSSYEQYF. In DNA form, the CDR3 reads TGTGCCAGCAGAAGGGACAGGAGCTCCTACGAGCAGTACTTC.